Below are 4 T cell receptor beta chains sequenced from a single sample in a study of blood T cell repertoires in COVID-19. Only in-frame clones appear in the TCRdb table, and some are missing; sequencing was by immunoSEQ multiplex PCR. Of about 130,000 clones listed, around 80% were seen once; the top ten hold 15% to 20%. Material for sequencing was peripheral blood. Receptor source: a young man with COVID-19, enrolled during active disease.

This chain joins TRBV4-2 and TRBJ2-1; TRBD1 aligns across 11 bases. V trimming: 2 bases; J trimming: 10 bases; junction bases outside the gene matches: 16. Looked up from germline, CDR1 is LGHNA and CDR2 is YNFKEQ. The CDR3 covers 18 residues. This CDR3 is CASSQYDAPGQGGREQFF. For the CDR3, the DNA is TGTGCCAGCAGCCAATACGACGCTCCGGGACAGGGGGGGCGAGAGCAGTTCTTC.

This chain joins TRBV4-1 and TRBJ2-3; TRBD1 matches 8 bases. Germline V lookup: CDR1 MGHRA, CDR2 YSYEKL. The CDR3 consists of 15 residues. J was trimmed by 3 bases and V by 2 bases; bases with no gene match: 4. In DNA form, the CDR3 reads TGCGCCAGCAGCCAACAGGACAGGGAGACAGATACGCAGTATTTT. The encoded protein is CASSQQDRETDTQYF.

V is TRBV30 and J is TRBJ1-5, with TRBD1 as a possible D gene (6 bases). Germline CDR1 is GTSNPN and CDR2 is SVGIG (reference sequence). Trimming removed 1 base at V and 8 bases at J, with 12 bases between. The CDR3 spans 13 residues. CDR3 region: CAWSGTPGEPQHF. The CDR3 DNA reads as TGTGCCTGGAGTGGGACCCCAGGGGAGCCCCAGCATTTT.

The rearrangement links TRBV9 to TRBJ2-6; no definite D call. Germline V gene lookup returns CDR1 SGDLS and CDR2 YYNGEE. CDR3 length equals 15 residues. Trimming shortened V by 0 bases and J by 1 base, and 5 bases separated the two germline ends. The CDR3 is CASSVAGSGANVLTF. CDR3 DNA sequence: TGTGCCAGCAGCGTAGCCGGGTCTGGGGCCAACGTCCTGACTTTC.